The entry that follows covers one TCR beta chain sequence. What antigen it recognizes has not been identified. There are no base qualities to consult, and no much larger clone falls within one base. The data originate from a study of T cell changes during pregnancy in multiple sclerosis (dated by TCRdb to the late 2010s). For context, the study as a whole: The study looked at changes in the T cell repertoire across pregnancy in women with multiple sclerosis.

Receptor amplification or capture employed the immunoSEQ multiplex PCR assay. The table comes from immuneACCESS by way of TCRdb, which keeps in-frame sequences with V and J called. Part of the clones is missing from these tables; in studies checked, under half for an unresolved V gene and the rest for unknown reasons. The sample yields about 23,000 clones; around 88% were counted once. The top ten clones comprise under 8% of the sample. V is clipped by 0 bases and J by 0 bases, and the sequence between their germline boundaries is 6 bases long. As encoded in the germline V gene, CDR1 is LGHNT while CDR2 is FRNRAP. The CDR3 numbers 15 residues from cysteine through phenylalanine. Only CDR3 DNA is held: 45 bases, read in frame from base 1.

The rearranged segments are TRBV12-5 and TRBJ2-1; there is no confident call for the D gene. This sample comprised CD8+ T cells from peripheral blood mononuclear cells, obtained in the first trimester of pregnancy. The source of this sequence is a female donor with multiple sclerosis, enrolled in a pregnancy study. The nucleotide sequence is TGTGCTAGTGGTTTGGTCGGCGGCTCCTACAATGAGCAGTTCTTC. Translated, it gives CASGLVGGSYNEQFF.